The clone carrying this T cell receptor beta chain appeared a single time. Its antigen remains unidentified. TCRdb re-called the RT-PCR reads through MiXCR, storing one row per CDR3 protein. The table shows hundreds of thousands of distinct CDR3 sequences, with around 16% occurring only once. This sample stems from a study of response to subunit inactivated influenza vaccine. Study findings and constraints: There was a suggestion from the authors that each seasonal influenza vaccination recruits few new T cells.

Sequencing was performed on PBMCs from blood, taken roughly 12 days after vaccination. The receptor was isolated from a man aged 50 to 59 who received an inactivated influenza vaccine.

The CDR3 protein is CASSQVGWEPNEKLFF. The CDR3 DNA follows: TGCGCCAGCAGCCAAGTCGGATGGGAGCCTAATGAAAAACTGTTTTTT. The chain links TRBV4-1 to TRBJ1-4; no clear D gene. Trimming took 1 base from V and 3 from J, leaving 12 bases between them. CDR3 length equals 16 residues. CDR1 MGHRA and CDR2 YSYEKL come from the germline V gene.